This T cell receptor beta chain was observed in a study of cytomegalovirus exposure and HLA in healthy donors. Germline CDR1 SNHLY, CDR2 FYNNEI. This CDR3 has 14 amino acids. Trimming pared 7 bases from V and 0 bases from J, leaving 10 bases between. The PCR was carried out with 60 Vbeta primers and 13 Jbeta primers. Clones were read by immunoSEQ multiplex PCR, and TCRdb kept only the in-frame ones, dropping some. The table records roughly 180,000 clones, about 80% of them present only once. The receptor was isolated from a man between 25 and 39 years old in good health and CMV-seronegative. The source material was PBMCs. The V gene is TRBV2, the J gene TRBJ1-3; no clear D gene. Here the CDR3 DNA reads TGTGCCAGCAAACCGGGAAGCTCTGGAAACACCATATATTTT. It specifies CASKPGSSGNTIYF.